The rows below give T cell receptor beta chains drawn from one sample of a study of T cells after posttransplantation cyclophosphamide. Data came from immunoSEQ multiplex PCR; TCRdb stores just in-frame clones and leaves some out. Recorded here are about 12,000 clones, none singletons. This sample comprised PBMCs, obtained after allogeneic stem cell transplant with posttransplant cyclophosphamide. The source is a female patient in her 40s who received an allogeneic stem cell transplant from an unrelated donor, was CMV-positive, and had acute GVHD only. Some T cells may be provided by the graft donor. The CDR3 runs from the conserved cysteine through the conserved F or W. D genes are given only for firm matches. Rows may omit the clone size; those that give it use once, few, many or a size class.

v_gene: TRBV6-4; j_gene: TRBJ1-1; d_gene: -; abundance: few; CDR3nt: TGTGCCAGCATGGCCAGGGTAGGTTCTGAAGCTTTCTTT; CDR3aa: CASMARVGSEAFF
v_gene: TRBV28; j_gene: TRBJ2-3; d_gene: -; abundance: few; CDR3nt: TGTGCCAGCCTAGAAAGGCCGGGCACAGATACGCAGTATTTT; CDR3aa: CASLERPGTDTQYF
v_gene: TRBV2; j_gene: TRBJ2-1; d_gene: TRBD2; abundance: many; CDR3nt: TGTGCCAGCAGTGTCCGAGAAGCGGGGGGGTCCTACAATGAGCAGTTCTTC; CDR3aa: CASSVREAGGSYNEQFF
v_gene: TRBV5-1; j_gene: TRBJ2-4; d_gene: -; abundance: many; CDR3nt: TGCGCCAGCAGCTTGGGATACAGGGTCGAAAACATTCAGTACTTC; CDR3aa: CASSLGYRVENIQYF
v_gene: TRBV19; j_gene: TRBJ1-5; d_gene: TRBD1; abundance: many; CDR3nt: TGTGCCAGTACCTTGGGACAGACCAAATATAGCAATCAGCCCCAGCATTTT; CDR3aa: CASTLGQTKYSNQPQHF
v_gene: TRBV7-2; j_gene: TRBJ1-1; d_gene: -; abundance: few; CDR3nt: TGTGCCAGCAGCTTAGTACCGGGTCACACTGAAGCTTTCTTT; CDR3aa: CASSLVPGHTEAFF
v_gene: TRBV28; j_gene: TRBJ1-2; d_gene: -; abundance: many; CDR3nt: TGTGCCAGCAGTTTTAGGGGCCGGGACTATGGCTACACCTTC; CDR3aa: CASSFRGRDYGYTF
v_gene: TRBV29-1; j_gene: TRBJ1-1; d_gene: -; abundance: many; CDR3nt: TGCAGCGTCCTCCGTGGCGGGGGCAGGACTGAAGCTTTCTTT; CDR3aa: CSVLRGGGRTEAFF
v_gene: TRBV5-4; j_gene: TRBJ2-7; d_gene: -; abundance: many; CDR3nt: TGTGCCAGCAGCTTGAGGACAACAGCCTACGAGCAGTACTTC; CDR3aa: CASSLRTTAYEQYF
v_gene: TRBV4-1; j_gene: TRBJ2-2; d_gene: -; abundance: few; CDR3nt: TGCGCCAGCAGCCGGGAGGTTGTCACCGGGGAGCTGTTTTTT; CDR3aa: CASSREVVTGELFF
v_gene: TRBV7-6; j_gene: TRBJ2-1; d_gene: -; abundance: many; CDR3nt: TGTGCCAGCAGCTTAGATTGGGGAGGCTCCTACAATGAGCAGTTCTTC; CDR3aa: CASSLDWGGSYNEQFF
v_gene: TRBV5-6; j_gene: TRBJ2-3; d_gene: -; abundance: many; CDR3nt: TGTGCCAGCAGCTCCCCAAAACTTACCACAGATACGCAGTATTTT; CDR3aa: CASSSPKLTTDTQYF
v_gene: TRBV7-2; j_gene: TRBJ1-5; d_gene: -; abundance: -; CDR3nt: TGTGCCAGCAGCTTAGCGACTCATCAGCCCCAGCATTTT; CDR3aa: CASSLATHQPQHF
v_gene: TRBV28; j_gene: TRBJ1-2; d_gene: TRBD1; abundance: many; CDR3nt: TGTGCCAGCAGTTGGACAGGGATTCCAAGGTATAGCGGCTACACCTTC; CDR3aa: CASSWTGIPRYSGYTF
v_gene: TRBV27; j_gene: TRBJ2-1; d_gene: TRBD2; abundance: few; CDR3nt: TGTGCCAGCAGTTTATCATCGCTAGCGGGGGCCACATACAATGAGCAGTTCTTC; CDR3aa: CASSLSSLAGATYNEQFF
v_gene: TRBV5-8; j_gene: TRBJ2-5; d_gene: TRBD1; abundance: many; CDR3nt: TGTGCCAGCAGCTCCACGGGACAGGTGGAGACCCAGTACTTC; CDR3aa: CASSSTGQVETQYF
v_gene: TRBV28; j_gene: TRBJ1-4; d_gene: TRBD1; abundance: few; CDR3nt: TGTGCCAGCAGCAAGGGACAGGAGGTTGAAAAACTGTTTTTT; CDR3aa: CASSKGQEVEKLFF
v_gene: TRBV4-1; j_gene: TRBJ2-3; d_gene: TRBD2; abundance: -; CDR3nt: TGCGCCAGCAGCCTAACCGGGACTAGCGGGGACCCTAGCACAGATACGCAGTATTTT; CDR3aa: CASSLTGTSGDPSTDTQYF
v_gene: TRBV28; j_gene: TRBJ1-2; d_gene: -; abundance: few; CDR3nt: TGTGCCAGCAGTTTAGCAGGGCCCTATGGCTACACCTTC; CDR3aa: CASSLAGPYGYTF
v_gene: TRBV30; j_gene: TRBJ1-2; d_gene: -; abundance: few; CDR3nt: TGTGCCTGGAGTGTCGGGGGATTCTATGGCTACACCTTC; CDR3aa: CAWSVGGFYGYTF
v_gene: TRBV28; j_gene: TRBJ2-7; d_gene: -; abundance: many; CDR3nt: TGTGCCAGCAGTTTAACAAGCGGGTTTTCCTACGAGCAGTACTTC; CDR3aa: CASSLTSGFSYEQYF
v_gene: TRBV19; j_gene: TRBJ1-5; d_gene: -; abundance: many; CDR3nt: TGTGCCACCGGGGGGGACATTAGCAATCAGCCCCAGCATTTT; CDR3aa: CATGGDISNQPQHF
v_gene: TRBV28; j_gene: TRBJ2-7; d_gene: TRBD1; abundance: few; CDR3nt: TGTGCCAGCACCAGGGACAGGGGGCGCGACGAGCAGTACTTC; CDR3aa: CASTRDRGRDEQYF
v_gene: TRBV28; j_gene: TRBJ1-1; d_gene: TRBD1; abundance: many; CDR3nt: TGTGCCAGCAGTTCCTCCTCCGACAGGGTGAACACTGAAGCTTTCTTT; CDR3aa: CASSSSSDRVNTEAFF
v_gene: TRBV5-1; j_gene: TRBJ1-1; d_gene: -; abundance: many; CDR3nt: TGCGCCAGCAGCCTACAGGGCGGGAACACTGAAGCTTTCTTT; CDR3aa: CASSLQGGNTEAFF
v_gene: TRBV5-1; j_gene: TRBJ2-3; d_gene: TRBD2; abundance: many; CDR3nt: TGCGCCAGCAGCTTGGGGGCTAGCGGGAGGACAGATACGCAGTATTTT; CDR3aa: CASSLGASGRTDTQYF
v_gene: TRBV7-8; j_gene: TRBJ1-4; d_gene: -; abundance: few; CDR3nt: TGTGCCAGCAGCTCCCAGGGCCTTCTCGAAAATGAAAAACTGTTTTTT; CDR3aa: CASSSQGLLENEKLFF
v_gene: TRBV5-1; j_gene: TRBJ2-5; d_gene: -; abundance: few; CDR3nt: TGCGCCAGCAGCTTGCAGGGGTTGGCTGAGACCCAGTACTTC; CDR3aa: CASSLQGLAETQYF
v_gene: TRBV29-1; j_gene: TRBJ2-6; d_gene: -; abundance: many; CDR3nt: TGCAGCGCGACAGTGACTGGGGCCAACGTCCTGACTTTC; CDR3aa: CSATVTGANVLTF
v_gene: TRBV5-4; j_gene: TRBJ2-5; d_gene: -; abundance: few; CDR3nt: TGTGCCAGCAGCTTGACAGGAACTCAAGAGACCCAGTACTTC; CDR3aa: CASSLTGTQETQYF
v_gene: TRBV27; j_gene: TRBJ2-1; d_gene: TRBD2; abundance: many; CDR3nt: TGTGCCAGCAGTCCCGGGACTAGCGAATACAATGAGCAGTTCTTC; CDR3aa: CASSPGTSEYNEQFF
v_gene: TRBV5-6; j_gene: TRBJ1-1; d_gene: TRBD1; abundance: many; CDR3nt: TGTGCCAGCAGCTTGGTAACAGGGGACGCTTTCTTT; CDR3aa: CASSLVTGDAFF
v_gene: TRBV18; j_gene: TRBJ1-5; d_gene: TRBD1; abundance: -; CDR3nt: TGTGCCAGCTCACCTGGACAGGGTGGAGTGAAGAATCAGCCCCAGCATTTT; CDR3aa: CASSPGQGGVKNQPQHF
v_gene: TRBV7-2; j_gene: TRBJ2-7; d_gene: TRBD2; abundance: few; CDR3nt: TGTGCCAGCAGCTCCCGCCGGGCTAGCGGATCTTACGAGCAGTACTTC; CDR3aa: CASSSRRASGSYEQYF
v_gene: TRBV21-1; j_gene: TRBJ1-6; d_gene: -; abundance: many; CDR3nt: TGTGCCAGCAGCAAATTGGGGGACAGGGCCTGCTCCTATAATTCACCCCTCCACTTT; CDR3aa: CASSKLGDRACSYNSPLHF
v_gene: TRBV27; j_gene: TRBJ2-3; d_gene: -; abundance: many; CDR3nt: TGTGCCAGCAGTCCCTTACTCGGCACAGATACGCAGTATTTT; CDR3aa: CASSPLLGTDTQYF
v_gene: TRBV6-6; j_gene: TRBJ1-5; d_gene: -; abundance: many; CDR3nt: TGTGCCAGCAGTTCGGACGGGGAGAGCAATCAGCCCCAGCATTTT; CDR3aa: CASSSDGESNQPQHF
v_gene: TRBV28; j_gene: TRBJ1-2; d_gene: TRBD1; abundance: -; CDR3nt: TGTGCCAGCAGTTTTTCCGACAGGGTGCATGGCTACACCTTC; CDR3aa: CASSFSDRVHGYTF
v_gene: TRBV5-1; j_gene: TRBJ1-6; d_gene: -; abundance: many; CDR3nt: TGCGCCAGCAGCCTTGGTGGCAGGGCCCTCTCCGAGTCACCCCTCCACTTT; CDR3aa: CASSLGGRALSESPLHF
v_gene: TRBV2; j_gene: TRBJ1-5; d_gene: TRBD1; abundance: -; CDR3nt: TGTGCCAGCAGTGGAGCAGGGGGTGAAGGAGAGGCGCAGCATTTT; CDR3aa: CASSGAGGEGEAQHF
v_gene: TRBV27; j_gene: TRBJ1-4; d_gene: -; abundance: many; CDR3nt: TGTGCCAGCAGTTTGTCAGTGGGCAGGCGTAATGAAAAACTGTTTTTT; CDR3aa: CASSLSVGRRNEKLFF
v_gene: TRBV29-1; j_gene: TRBJ1-6; d_gene: TRBD1; abundance: few; CDR3nt: TGCAGCGACCCCGGACAGGCTAATTCACCCCCCCACTTT; CDR3aa: CSDPGQANSPPHF
v_gene: TRBV6-6; j_gene: TRBJ2-3; d_gene: TRBD2; abundance: many; CDR3nt: TGTGCCAGCAGTCGGCGGGAGCTAACCACAGATACGCAGTATTTT; CDR3aa: CASSRRELTTDTQYF
v_gene: TRBV28; j_gene: TRBJ1-2; d_gene: -; abundance: many; CDR3nt: TGTGCCAGCAGTTGGATAGACAGGCTATTCTATGGCTACACCTTC; CDR3aa: CASSWIDRLFYGYTF
v_gene: TRBV7-9; j_gene: TRBJ2-2; d_gene: -; abundance: -; CDR3nt: TGTGCCAGCAGCTTACAAACCGGGGAGCTGTTTTTT; CDR3aa: CASSLQTGELFF
v_gene: TRBV6-1; j_gene: TRBJ1-2; d_gene: -; abundance: few; CDR3nt: TGTGCCAGCAGTGAAGCGTCTCAACAGGGCCGACGCGGCTACACCTTC; CDR3aa: CASSEASQQGRRGYTF
v_gene: TRBV2; j_gene: TRBJ1-2; d_gene: -; abundance: few; CDR3nt: TGTGCCAGCAGTGAAGCGGTAGGAGGGGTAAACTATGGCTACACCTTC; CDR3aa: CASSEAVGGVNYGYTF
v_gene: TRBV9; j_gene: TRBJ1-2; d_gene: TRBD1; abundance: -; CDR3nt: TGTGCCAGCAGCGTAGTGGCAGGGGGACGCTACGGCTACACCTTC; CDR3aa: CASSVVAGGRYGYTF
v_gene: TRBV5-4; j_gene: TRBJ1-4; d_gene: TRBD1; abundance: many; CDR3nt: TGTGCCAGCAGCTTGGGGGCCGACAGGGTTAATGAAAAACTGTTTTTT; CDR3aa: CASSLGADRVNEKLFF
v_gene: TRBV4-1; j_gene: TRBJ1-1; d_gene: -; abundance: many; CDR3nt: TGCGCCAGCAGCCAAGAGCAGGGGATAAACACTGAAGCTTTCTTT; CDR3aa: CASSQEQGINTEAFF
v_gene: TRBV5-1; j_gene: TRBJ1-1; d_gene: -; abundance: many; CDR3nt: TGCGCCAGCGCCGACACGGGGAGAACTGAAGCTTTCTTT; CDR3aa: CASADTGRTEAFF